The 26 T cell receptor beta chains below come from one sample, sequenced in a study of CXCR3-negative and CXCR3-positive naive CD8 T cells (dated by TCRdb to between 2018 and 2021). Overall study results and their limits: Compared with CXCR3-negative naive cells, CXCR3-positive naive cells had TRB CDR3s with higher hydrophobicity (lower Kidera factor 4), lower energy, and higher strength and volume indices.

Sequenced using a NextSeq 550. The Human TCR Profiling Kit (MiLaboratory) was used to make UMI-labeled 5' RACE TRB cDNA libraries. TCRdb reprocessed the reads, and each CDR3 protein sequence is entered once, without DNA. The sample table on file contains 84,000 or so distinct CDR3 sequences. The ten largest clonotypes hold around 0.58% of the sample. These receptors' antigens are unknown. The specimen sequenced was naive CXCR3+ CD8+ T cells from blood. This specimen's cell subset or site label, per the study, means: CD45RO-CCR7+CD27+CD95- naive CD8+ T cells expressing CXCR3 (TNR3+). These receptors originate from a human donor in good health. Some clones in this sample may be carry-over from other donors' samples.

The chain has TRBV15 and TRBJ2-1. Germline values: CDR1 LNHNV, CDR2 YYDKDF (reference sequence). CDR3 length: 14 residues. The CDR3 spells CATSRGISYNEQFF.

The chain has TRBV12-3 or TRBV12-4 and TRBJ2-5; TCRdb designates TRBD2, a call that cannot be tested without DNA. This CDR3 spans 15 amino acids. The CDR3 is CASGRGGRMQETQYF.

This chain uses TRBV7-9 with TRBJ2-5; TCRdb names TRBD1, which stays unverified in the absence of DNA. This CDR3 is built from 14 residues. Germline V gene sequence: CDR1 SEHNR, CDR2 FQNEAQ (reference sequence). This CDR3 is CASSLRQGEETQYF.

The chain joins TRBV18 to TRBJ1-1. Germline CDR1 reads KGHSH; CDR2 reads LQKENI. The CDR3 is 14 residues long. CDR3 region: CASSPPSGYTEAFF.

This chain connects TRBV28 to TRBJ1-2. The V gene's germline CDR1 is MDHEN and CDR2 SYDVKM. This CDR3 is built from 13 residues. CDR3 residues: CASTTIGDYGYTF.

The genes are TRBV20-1 and TRBJ1-1; the D call from TCRdb, TRBD1, cannot be confirmed without DNA. CDR1 and CDR2 (germline): DFQATT, SNEGSKA (reference sequence). This CDR3 contains 12 residues. CDR3 residues: CSALRGNTEAFF.

This chain connects TRBV12-3 or TRBV12-4 to TRBJ1-1; TCRdb's D call of TRBD1 is untestable without DNA. The CDR3 runs 15 residues. This CDR3 is CASSSVTGVGTEAFF.

The V and J genes are TRBV5-1 and TRBJ2-7; TCRdb's D gene call, TRBD1, goes unchecked for lack of DNA. Germline CDR1 and CDR2: SGHRS and YFSETQ. The CDR3 consists of 14 residues. CDR3 sequence: CASSIGQGAYEQYF.

V and J are TRBV5-5 and TRBJ2-5; TCRdb's D gene call, TRBD1, goes unchecked for lack of DNA. The CDR3 runs 16 residues. The germline V gene encodes CDR1 SGHKS and CDR2 YYEKEE (reference sequence). The CDR3 sequence is CASSSTHSGTLKTQYF.

The J gene is TRBJ1-1, the V gene TRBV27. The CDR3 is 15 residues long. The V gene's germline CDR1 is MNHEY and CDR2 SMNVEV (reference sequence). CDR3 amino acids: CASSLSTSRNTEAFF.

The chain has TRBV29-1 and TRBJ2-7; TCRdb names TRBD2, which stays unverified in the absence of DNA. CDR3 length: 15 amino acids. Looked up from germline, CDR1 is SQVTM and CDR2 is ANQGSEA. The chain's CDR3 is CSVEDGSSGSYEQYF.

The rearrangement links TRBV28 to TRBJ2-7; TCRdb lists TRBD2, though no DNA is available to test this call. Germline CDR1 MDHEN, CDR2 SYDVKM. CDR3 length: 14 amino acids. This chain's CDR3 is CASSLLAGKYEQYF.

V is TRBV7-9 and J is TRBJ2-7; TCRdb reports TRBD1, a call that lacks DNA to check it against. Germline-derived CDR1 and CDR2 are SEHNR and FQNEAQ (reference sequence). CDR3 length equals 14 residues. The CDR3 sequence is CASSLRQGIGEQYF.

The V and J genes are TRBV28 and TRBJ2-5; absent DNA, TCRdb's TRBD2 call cannot be checked. CDR3 length: 13 amino acids. Germline V gives CDR1 MDHEN, CDR2 SYDVKM. The CDR3 here is CASGRERGETQYF.

CDR3 residues: CASGATDKTYEQYF. The chain carries TRBV5-6 and TRBJ2-7. The germline V gene has CDR1 SGHDT and CDR2 YYEEEE. The CDR3 covers 14 residues.

The rearrangement links TRBV6-2 or TRBV6-3 to TRBJ1-1. CDR1 MNHEY and CDR2 SVGEGT come from the germline V gene. The CDR3 covers 15 residues. The CDR3 here is CASRGAGEVNTEAFF.

V gene TRBV4-3 combines with J gene TRBJ2-5. The CDR3 totals 17 residues. The germline V gene has CDR1 LGHNA and CDR2 YSLEER. The chain's CDR3 is CASSQMAGDEYQETQYF.

CDR3 protein: CASSLKRAWDFPGESTGELFF. V is TRBV11-2 and J is TRBJ2-2; TCRdb proposes TRBD2, but this gene call is untestable without DNA. Germline V gives CDR1 SGHAT, CDR2 FQNNGV. CDR3 size: 21 residues.

The gene calls are TRBV7-2 and TRBJ2-1; the TCRdb D gene call, TRBD2, has no DNA to confirm it. The CDR3 is made up of 17 amino acids. Germline CDR1 SGHTA, CDR2 FQGNSA. This CDR3 reads CASSPAGDGSSYNEQFF. Looking up the rest from reference TRBV7-2 and TRBJ2-1 gives the full variable domain: GAGVSQSPSNKVTEKGKDVELRCDPISGHTALYWYRQSLGQGLEFLIYFQGNSAPDKSGLPSDRFSAERTGGSVSTLTIQRTQQEDSAVYLCASSPAGDGSSYNEQFFGPGTRLTVL.

This chain connects TRBV4-1 to TRBJ2-1; TCRdb selects TRBD1, and the lack of DNA leaves this call unchecked. This CDR3 contains 15 residues. The V gene's germline CDR1 is MGHRA and CDR2 YSYEKL. CDR3: CASSQDDRENNEQFF.

The rearrangement links TRBV27 to TRBJ2-7; TCRdb's assignment of TRBD1 cannot be checked, as there is no DNA. Germline V CDR1 and CDR2: MNHEY, SMNVEV (reference sequence). This CDR3 is 15 amino acids long. This CDR3 is CASSLIGGLSYEQYF.

The rearrangement links TRBV30 to TRBJ1-2. CDR3 length: 12 residues. Germline CDR1 is GTSNPN and CDR2 is SVGIG (reference sequence). The chain's CDR3 is CAWDGVNYGYTF.

V is TRBV5-1 and J is TRBJ1-1; TCRdb gives TRBD1 as the D gene, but with no DNA this cannot be confirmed. Germline lookup yields CDR1 SGHRS and CDR2 YFSETQ. This CDR3 has 15 residues. CDR3 residues: CASSTWTQGSAEAFF.

The V gene is TRBV29-1, the J gene TRBJ1-2. Germline-derived CDR1 and CDR2 are SQVTM and ANQGSEA. This CDR3 is built from 13 residues. Here the CDR3 reads CSVEGRADYGYTF.

This chain joins TRBV20-1 and TRBJ2-7; the TCRdb D gene call, TRBD2, has no DNA to confirm it. The germline V gene has CDR1 DFQATT and CDR2 SNEGSKA (reference sequence). The CDR3 sequence is 13 residues long. The CDR3 spells CSARVWGGYEQYF.

The genes are TRBV29-1 and TRBJ2-6. Per the germline V gene, CDR1 is SQVTM and CDR2 is ANQGSEA. The CDR3 runs 13 residues. The CDR3 spells CSVAVAGANVLTF.